This T cell receptor (beta chain) was sequenced for a study of T cells in Graves' hyperthyroidism and ophthalmopathy. RNA transcripts served as the template for amplifying TCR beta CDR3 regions. When the TCR CDR3 underwent first-round RT-PCR, the HTBI primer set was used. TCRdb passed the multiplex PCR reads through MiXCR, listing each CDR3 protein once. The sample consists of under 350,000 distinct CDR3 sequences, 20% to 25% of them appearing once. Germline V gene data show CDR1 as LNHDA and CDR2 as SQIVND (reference sequence). The V segment lost 5 bases and the J segment 5 bases; nucleotides outside the gene matches: 13. The CDR3 contains 17 residues.

This receptor was obtained from a woman between 50 and 59 years old with Graves' hyperthyroidism. V and J are TRBV19 and TRBJ1-5; 9 bases fit TRBD1. The sequenced sample was blood. This CDR3 is CASSLQSGTGFDQPQHF. CDR3 in DNA: TGTGCCAGTAGTCTACAATCCGGGACAGGGTTTGATCAGCCCCAGCATTTT.